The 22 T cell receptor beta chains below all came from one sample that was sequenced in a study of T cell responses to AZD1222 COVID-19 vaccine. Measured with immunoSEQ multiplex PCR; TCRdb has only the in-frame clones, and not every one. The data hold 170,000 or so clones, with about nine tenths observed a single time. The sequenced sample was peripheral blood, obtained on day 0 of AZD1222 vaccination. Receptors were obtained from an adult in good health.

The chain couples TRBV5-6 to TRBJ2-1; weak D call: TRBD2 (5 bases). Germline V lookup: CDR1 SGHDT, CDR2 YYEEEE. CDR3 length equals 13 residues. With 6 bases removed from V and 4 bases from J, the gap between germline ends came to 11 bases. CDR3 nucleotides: TGTGCCAGCAACGGACTGTTGTACAATGAGCAGTTCTTC. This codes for CASNGLLYNEQFF. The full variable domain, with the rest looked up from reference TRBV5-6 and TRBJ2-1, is DAGVTQSPTHLIKTRGQQVTLRCSPKSGHDTVSWYQQALGQGPQFIFQYYEEEERQRGNFPDRFSGHQFPNYSSELNVNALLLGDSALYLCASNGLLYNEQFFGPGTRLTVL.

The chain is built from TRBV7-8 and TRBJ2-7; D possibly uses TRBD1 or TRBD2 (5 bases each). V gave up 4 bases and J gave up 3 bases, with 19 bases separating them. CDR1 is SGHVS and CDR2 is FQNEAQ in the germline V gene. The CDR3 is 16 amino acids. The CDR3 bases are TGTGCCAGCAGCTCGAGAGCTCCCGGGGCCAACTACGAGCAGTACTTC. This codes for CASSSRAPGANYEQYF.

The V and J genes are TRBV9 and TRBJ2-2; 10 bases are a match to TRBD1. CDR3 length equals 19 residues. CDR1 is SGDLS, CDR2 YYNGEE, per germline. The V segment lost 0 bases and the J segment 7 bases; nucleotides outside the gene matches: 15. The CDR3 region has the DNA TGTGCCAGCAGCGTAGCCCCCCCGGACAGGGGGAGTAATAACGGGGAGCTGTTTTTT. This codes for CASSVAPPDRGSNNGELFF.

CDR3 sequence (DNA): TGTGCCAGCAGCTTGGTGGGAAACTATCCCTACGAGCAGTACTTC. Translation gives CASSLVGNYPYEQYF. The gene calls are TRBV7-9 and TRBJ2-7; D is undetermined. CDR1 and CDR2 (germline): SEHNR, FQNEAQ (reference sequence). V was shortened by 3 bases and J by 2 bases, with 14 bases between the two germline ends. This CDR3 spans 15 amino acids.

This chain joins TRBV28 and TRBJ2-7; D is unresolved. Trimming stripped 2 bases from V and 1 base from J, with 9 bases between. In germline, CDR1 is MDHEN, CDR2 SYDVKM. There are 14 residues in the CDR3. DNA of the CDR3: TGTGCCAGCAGTTTAGCTGCTACTTCCTACGAGCAGTACTTC. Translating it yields CASSLAATSYEQYF.

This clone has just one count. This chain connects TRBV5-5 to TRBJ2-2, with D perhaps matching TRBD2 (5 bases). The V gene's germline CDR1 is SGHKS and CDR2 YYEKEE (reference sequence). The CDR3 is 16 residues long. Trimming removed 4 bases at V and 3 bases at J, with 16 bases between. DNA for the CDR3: TGTGCCAGCAGCCCCCGCGGTCGGGAAGACACCGGGGAGCTGTTTTTT. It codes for CASSPRGREDTGELFF.

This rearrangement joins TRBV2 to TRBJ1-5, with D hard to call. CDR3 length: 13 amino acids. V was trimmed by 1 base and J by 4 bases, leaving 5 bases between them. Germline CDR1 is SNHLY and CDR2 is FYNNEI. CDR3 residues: CASSEEFNQPQHF. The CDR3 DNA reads TGTGCCAGCAGTGAAGAATTTAATCAGCCCCAGCATTTT.

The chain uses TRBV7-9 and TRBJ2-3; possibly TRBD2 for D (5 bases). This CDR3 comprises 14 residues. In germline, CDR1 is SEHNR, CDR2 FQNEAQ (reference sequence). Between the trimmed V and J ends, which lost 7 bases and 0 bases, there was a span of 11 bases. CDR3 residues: CASNGRESTDTQYF. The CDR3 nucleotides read TGTGCCAGCAACGGAAGGGAGAGCACAGATACGCAGTATTTT.

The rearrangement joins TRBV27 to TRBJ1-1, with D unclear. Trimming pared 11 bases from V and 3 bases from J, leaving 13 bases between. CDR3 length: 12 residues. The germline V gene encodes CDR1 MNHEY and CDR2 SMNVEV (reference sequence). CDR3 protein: CAASGRDTEAFF. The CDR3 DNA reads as TGTGCCGCTTCCGGGAGGGACACTGAAGCTTTCTTT.

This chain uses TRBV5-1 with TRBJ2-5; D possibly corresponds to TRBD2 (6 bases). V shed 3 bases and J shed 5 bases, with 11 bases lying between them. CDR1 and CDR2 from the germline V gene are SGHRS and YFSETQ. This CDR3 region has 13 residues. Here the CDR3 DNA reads TGCGCCAGCAGCTCACCTAGCGTGGAGACCCAGTACTTC. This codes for CASSSPSVETQYF.

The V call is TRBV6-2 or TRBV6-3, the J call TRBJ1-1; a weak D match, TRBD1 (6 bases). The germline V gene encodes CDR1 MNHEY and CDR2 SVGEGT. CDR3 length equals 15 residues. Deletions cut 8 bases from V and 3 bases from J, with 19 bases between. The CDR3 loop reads CASGRGGLVYTEAFF. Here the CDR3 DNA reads TGTGCCAGCGGCCGGGGGGGGCTAGTATACACTGAAGCTTTCTTT.

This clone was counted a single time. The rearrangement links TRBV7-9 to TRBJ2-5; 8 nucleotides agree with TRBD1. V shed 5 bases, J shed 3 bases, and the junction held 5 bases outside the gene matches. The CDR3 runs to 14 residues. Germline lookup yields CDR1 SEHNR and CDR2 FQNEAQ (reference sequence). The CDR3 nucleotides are TGTGCCAGCAGCCCCGGGACAGGAAAAGAGACCCAGTACTTC. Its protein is CASSPGTGKETQYF. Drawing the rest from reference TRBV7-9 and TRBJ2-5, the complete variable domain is DTGVSQNPRHKITKRGQNVTFRCDPISEHNRLYWYRQTLGQGPEFLTYFQNEAQLEKSRLLSDRFSAERPKGSFSTLEIQRTEQGDSAMYLCASSPGTGKETQYFGPGTRLLVL.

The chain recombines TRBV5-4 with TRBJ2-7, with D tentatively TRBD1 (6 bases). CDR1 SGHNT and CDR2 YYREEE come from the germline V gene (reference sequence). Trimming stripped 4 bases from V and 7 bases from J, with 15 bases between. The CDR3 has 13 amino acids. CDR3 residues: CASSLRDKWEQYF. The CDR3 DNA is TGTGCCAGCAGCCTCCGGGACAAGTGGGAGCAGTACTTC. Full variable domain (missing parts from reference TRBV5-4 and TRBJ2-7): ETGVTQSPTHLIKTRGQQVTLRCSSQSGHNTVSWYQQALGQGPQFIFQYYREEENGRGNFPPRFSGLQFPNYSSELNVNALELDDSALYLCASSLRDKWEQYFGPGTRLTVT.

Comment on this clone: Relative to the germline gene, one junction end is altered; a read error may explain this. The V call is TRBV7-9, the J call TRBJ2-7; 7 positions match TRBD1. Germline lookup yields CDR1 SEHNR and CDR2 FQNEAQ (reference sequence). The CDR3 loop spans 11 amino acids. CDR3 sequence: CASGVTGWINF. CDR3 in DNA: TGTGCCAGCGGGGTGACAGGGTGGATCAACTTC.

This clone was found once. Here the CDR3 DNA reads TGTGCCAGCGGGGACGGGGAAGCTTTCTTT. Translating it yields CASGDGEAFF. The chain carries TRBV2 and TRBJ1-1, with TRBD1 as a possible D gene (5 bases). The germline V gene has CDR1 SNHLY and CDR2 FYNNEI. V was pared by 8 bases and J by 8 bases, with 9 bases between. The CDR3 extends over 10 amino acids.

The CDR3 region has the DNA TGTGCCAGCCTAGGGAGCTCTGGAAACACCATATATTTT. Amino acids: CASLGSSGNTIYF. The chain joins TRBV19 to TRBJ1-3; no clear D gene. This CDR3 is built from 13 residues. The germline V gene encodes CDR1 LNHDA and CDR2 SQIVND (reference sequence). The V gene lost 9 bases and the J gene lost 0 bases, with 9 bases spanning the gap. Variable domain in full (rest from reference TRBV19 and TRBJ1-3): DGGITQSPKYLFRKEGQNVTLSCEQNLNHDAMYWYRQDPGQGLRLIYYSQIVNDFQKGDIAEGYSVSREKKESFPLTVTSAQKNPTAFYLCASLGSSGNTIYFGEGSWLTVV.

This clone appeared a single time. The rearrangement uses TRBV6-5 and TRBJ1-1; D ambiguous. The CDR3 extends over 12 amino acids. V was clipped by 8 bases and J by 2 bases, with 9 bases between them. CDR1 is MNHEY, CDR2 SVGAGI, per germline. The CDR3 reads CASAGLNTEAFF. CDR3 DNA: TGTGCCAGCGCAGGACTTAACACTGAAGCTTTCTTT.

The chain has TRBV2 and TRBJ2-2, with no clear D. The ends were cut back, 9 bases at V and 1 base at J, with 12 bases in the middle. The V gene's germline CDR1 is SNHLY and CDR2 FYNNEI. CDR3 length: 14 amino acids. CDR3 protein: CASMSSQNTGELFF. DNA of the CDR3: TGTGCCAGTATGAGCAGCCAGAACACCGGGGAGCTGTTTTTT.

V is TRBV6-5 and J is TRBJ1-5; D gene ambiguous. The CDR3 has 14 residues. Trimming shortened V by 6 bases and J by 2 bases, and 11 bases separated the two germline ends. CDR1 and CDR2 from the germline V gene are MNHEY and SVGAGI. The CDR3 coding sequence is TGTGCCAGCAGCGTTGTGGGAGGCAATCAGCCCCAGCATTTT. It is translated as CASSVVGGNQPQHF.

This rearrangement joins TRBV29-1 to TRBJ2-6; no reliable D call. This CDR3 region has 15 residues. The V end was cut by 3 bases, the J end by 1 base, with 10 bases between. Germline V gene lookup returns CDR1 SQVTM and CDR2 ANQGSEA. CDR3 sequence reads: CSVEMAVSGANVLTF. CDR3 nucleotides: TGCAGCGTTGAGATGGCGGTTTCTGGGGCCAACGTCCTGACTTTC.

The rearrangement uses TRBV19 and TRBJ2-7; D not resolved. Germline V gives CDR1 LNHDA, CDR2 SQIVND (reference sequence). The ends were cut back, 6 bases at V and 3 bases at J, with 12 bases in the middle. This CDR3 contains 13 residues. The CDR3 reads CASRLAPLYEQYF. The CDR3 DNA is TGTGCCAGTAGATTGGCCCCTCTCTACGAGCAGTACTTC.

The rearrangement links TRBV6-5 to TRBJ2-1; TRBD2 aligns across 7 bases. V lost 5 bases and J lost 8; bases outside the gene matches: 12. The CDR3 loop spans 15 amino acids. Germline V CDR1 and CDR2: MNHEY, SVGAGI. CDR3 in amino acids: CASSPERDLSHEQFF. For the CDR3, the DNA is TGTGCCAGCAGTCCCGAGCGGGACTTATCACATGAGCAGTTCTTC.